The 23 T cell receptor beta chains listed next were all sequenced from one sample in a study of OX40 agonist ivuxolimab in advanced cancers. The assay was immunoSEQ multiplex PCR, and TCRdb's table has in-frame clones only and misses some. The sample carries approximately 70,000 clones, about 83% recorded once. Sequenced here: CD4+ or CD8+ T cells sorted from blood, sampled in a trial of the OX40 agonist ivuxolimab. The receptors shown here come from an adult with an advanced solid tumor such as melanoma, head and neck, liver or kidney cancer.

The rearrangement links TRBV18 to TRBJ1-2, with 8 nucleotides matching TRBD1. Unmatched junction bases numbered 10, after V lost 3 bases and J lost 4 bases. This CDR3 is built from 16 residues. The germline CDR1 and CDR2 sequences are KGHSH and LQKENI. The CDR3 DNA follows: TGTGCCAGCTCACCTCGTCCGGGACAGGACCTCTATGGCTACACCTTC. This codes for CASSPRPGQDLYGYTF.

The chain uses TRBV2 and TRBJ2-7, with D perhaps TRBD2 (5 bases). The germline CDR1 and CDR2 sequences are SNHLY and FYNNEI. Trimming pared 2 bases from V and 13 bases from J, leaving 15 bases between. The CDR3 extends over 12 amino acids. This CDR3 reads CASSEKSSGSYF. The CDR3 DNA reads TGTGCCAGCAGTGAAAAGAGTAGTGGGAGCTACTTC. The full variable domain, rest sourced from reference TRBV2 and TRBJ2-7, is EPEVTQTPSHQVTQMGQEVILRCVPISNHLYFYWYRQILGQKVEFLVSFYNNEISEKSEIFDDQFSVERPDGSNFTLKIRSTKLEDSAMYFCASSEKSSGSYFGPGTRLTVT.

The V and J genes are TRBV19 and TRBJ2-6; 7 bases are shared with TRBD2. CDR3 size: 19 residues. V trimming: 0 bases; J trimming: 2 bases; junction bases outside the gene matches: 10. Germline loops: CDR1 LNHDA, CDR2 SQIVND (reference sequence). The CDR3 sequence: CASSIDRGGESTGANVLTF. For the CDR3, the DNA is TGTGCCAGTAGTATAGATAGGGGAGGGGAAAGTACTGGGGCCAACGTCCTGACTTTC.

The chain carries TRBV28 and TRBJ2-7; D is unresolved. Trimming pared 3 bases from V and 3 bases from J, leaving 12 bases between. Germline values: CDR1 MDHEN, CDR2 SYDVKM. This CDR3 has 14 residues. The CDR3 DNA reads as TGTGCCAGCAGTTTGAGGCCGGGTAACTACGAGCAGTACTTC. As protein: CASSLRPGNYEQYF.

The rearrangement uses TRBV2 and TRBJ2-7; D assignment may be TRBD1 or TRBD2 (5 bases each). V lost 8 bases and J lost 2, with 22 bases in between. CDR1 and CDR2 from the germline V gene are SNHLY and FYNNEI. CDR3 length: 16 amino acids. CDR3 sequence: CASLKIKRDGAYEQYF. DNA for the CDR3: TGTGCCAGCCTAAAAATCAAACGGGACGGAGCCTACGAGCAGTACTTC.

The chain couples TRBV27 to TRBJ1-1; a possible D gene is TRBD1 (5 bases). Looked up from germline, CDR1 is MNHEY and CDR2 is SMNVEV (reference sequence). The CDR3 loop spans 16 amino acids. V was cut by 3 bases and J by 2 bases, with 16 bases left in between. This chain's CDR3 is CASSFHRPLSNTEAFF. Written as DNA, the CDR3 is TGTGCCAGCAGTTTTCACAGGCCTCTATCTAACACTGAAGCTTTCTTT.

This sequence joins TRBV7-9 and TRBJ2-3, with D possibly TRBD2 on 7 matching bases. V was shortened by 2 bases and J by 4 bases, with 22 bases between the two germline ends. Germline CDR1 is SEHNR and CDR2 is FQNEAQ (reference sequence). The CDR3 runs 18 residues. CDR3 amino acids: CASSLTGASGLPADTQYF. The CDR3, as DNA: TGTGCCAGCAGCTTAACGGGGGCGTCGGGACTACCGGCAGATACGCAGTATTTT.

The chain carries TRBV5-6 and TRBJ2-7, with a tentative D call TRBD1 (6 bases). V lost 5 bases to trimming and J lost 3 bases, with 15 bases between them. The CDR3 extends over 14 amino acids. The germline gives CDR1 SGHDT, CDR2 YYEEEE. CDR3 DNA sequence: TGTGCCAGCAGAGAACAGGGTTTTGGCTACGAGCAGTACTTC. Residues: CASREQGFGYEQYF.

The gene calls are TRBV28 and TRBJ1-1; D gene uncertain. This CDR3 spans 15 amino acids. The V gene lost 7 bases and the J gene lost 0 bases, with 15 bases spanning the gap. Germline loops: CDR1 MDHEN, CDR2 SYDVKM. The CDR3 reads CASTGAQRMNTEAFF. DNA of the CDR3: TGTGCCAGCACCGGCGCCCAGAGGATGAACACTGAAGCTTTCTTT.

The chain carries TRBV6-5 and TRBJ1-6; tentatively, D is TRBD1 (5 bases). Trimming took 6 bases from V and 5 from J, leaving 11 bases between them. This CDR3 has 14 amino acids. The germline V gene has CDR1 MNHEY and CDR2 SVGAGI. CDR3 DNA sequence: TGTGCCAGCAGACCGGGACGGAATAATTCACCCCTCCACTTT. It translates to CASRPGRNNSPLHF.

The chain joins TRBV5-1 to TRBJ2-3; D possibly corresponds to TRBD1 (6 bases). Germline V gives CDR1 SGHRS, CDR2 YFSETQ. The length of the CDR3 is 15 residues. Trimming removed 1 base at V and 3 bases at J, with 12 bases between. DNA for the CDR3: TGCGCCAGCAGCTTGACGGGACACGATACAGATACGCAGTATTTT. Its translation is CASSLTGHDTDTQYF. Filled out from reference TRBV5-1 and TRBJ2-3, the complete variable domain reads KAGVTQTPRYLIKTRGQQVTLSCSPISGHRSVSWYQQTPGQGLQFLFEYFSETQRNKGNFPGRFSGRQFSNSRSEMNVSTLELGDSALYLCASSLTGHDTDTQYFGPGTRLTVL.

This sequence joins TRBV4-3 and TRBJ2-5, with D unclear. Trimming took off 0 bases at V and 5 bases at J, with 13 bases between the two ends. The CDR3 spans 15 residues. Per germline, CDR1 LGHNA and CDR2 YSLEER. The CDR3 DNA follows: TGCGCCAGCAGCCAAGATAGTCACCGACCGGAGACCCAGTACTTC. This translates into CASSQDSHRPETQYF.

This clone was picked up a small number of times. The V gene is TRBV30, the J gene TRBJ1-2; D not resolved. V was trimmed by 0 bases and J by 9 bases, leaving 8 bases between them. Germline V gene data show CDR1 as GTSNPN and CDR2 as SVGIG (reference sequence). CDR3 size: 11 residues. CDR3 loop: CAWSVSESYTF. The CDR3 DNA reads as TGTGCCTGGAGTGTATCGGAGAGCTACACCTTC. The variable domain in full, with the rest retrieved from reference TRBV30 and TRBJ1-2, is SQTIHQWPATLVQPVGSPLSLECTVEGTSNPNLYWYRQAAGRGLQLLFYSVGIGQISSEVPQNLSASRPQDRQFILSSKKLLLSDSGFYLCAWSVSESYTFGSGTRLTVV.

The chain links TRBV5-1 to TRBJ2-7, with 7 bases that match TRBD1. V shed 3 bases, J shed 7 bases, and the junction held 4 bases outside the gene matches. The CDR3 is made up of 12 amino acids. Looked up from germline, CDR1 is SGHRS and CDR2 is YFSETQ. CDR3 loop: CASSYGTDEQYF. The CDR3 bases are TGCGCCAGCAGCTACGGGACAGATGAGCAGTACTTC. The whole variable domain, remainder taken from reference TRBV5-1 and TRBJ2-7, is KAGVTQTPRYLIKTRGQQVTLSCSPISGHRSVSWYQQTPGQGLQFLFEYFSETQRNKGNFPGRFSGRQFSNSRSEMNVSTLELGDSALYLCASSYGTDEQYFGPGTRLTVT.

The CDR3 spells CASSFRVMETQYF. The CDR3 DNA is TGTGCCAGCAGCTTCAGGGTGATGGAGACCCAGTACTTC. V usage is TRBV5-4 and J usage is TRBJ2-5; D might be TRBD1 (5 bases). Germline CDR1 reads SGHNT; CDR2 reads YYREEE (reference sequence). The CDR3 has 13 amino acids. Trimming shortened V by 2 bases and J by 5 bases, and 10 bases separated the two germline ends.

The rearrangement links TRBV6-6 to TRBJ2-5; either TRBD1 or TRBD2 may fit D (5 bases each). The CDR3 is 14 amino acids. Germline CDR1 is MNHNY and CDR2 is SVGAGI (reference sequence). Trimming cost V 5 bases and J 3 bases, with 13 bases left between them. This CDR3 reads CASSTSGTEETQYF. The CDR3, as DNA: TGTGCCAGCAGTACCTCCGGGACGGAAGAGACCCAGTACTTC.

V is TRBV9 and J is TRBJ1-6; 7 positions agree with TRBD1. CDR3 size: 15 residues. Unmatched junction bases numbered 6, after V lost 0 bases and J lost 9 bases. CDR1 is SGDLS, CDR2 YYNGEE, per germline. The CDR3 loop is CASSVDRGQASPLHF. DNA for the CDR3: TGTGCCAGCAGCGTAGACAGGGGCCAGGCTTCACCCCTCCACTTT.

The V call is TRBV5-1, the J call TRBJ1-1; weak D call: TRBD1 (5 bases). This CDR3 is 15 amino acids long. V was shortened by 4 bases and J by 0 bases, with 13 bases between the two germline ends. CDR1 SGHRS and CDR2 YFSETQ come from the germline V gene. CDR3 sequence (DNA): TGCGCCAGCAGCCTATTACCAGGGTTGAACACTGAAGCTTTCTTT. Protein sequence: CASSLLPGLNTEAFF. The variable domain in full, completed from reference TRBV5-1 and TRBJ1-1, reads KAGVTQTPRYLIKTRGQQVTLSCSPISGHRSVSWYQQTPGQGLQFLFEYFSETQRNKGNFPGRFSGRQFSNSRSEMNVSTLELGDSALYLCASSLLPGLNTEAFFGQGTRLTVV.

This clone has only one observation. The J gene is TRBJ1-3, the V gene TRBV6-5; tentative D call: TRBD1 (5 bases). There are 16 residues in the CDR3. The germline V gene encodes CDR1 MNHEY and CDR2 SVGAGI. V was trimmed by 2 bases and J by 0 bases, leaving 11 bases between them. The CDR3 loop is CASSYGGALSGNTIYF. The CDR3 DNA reads TGTGCCAGCAGTTACGGAGGGGCCCTCTCTGGAAACACCATATATTTT.

This clone was observed a single time. The rearrangement joins TRBV9 to TRBJ2-7; D gene ambiguous. Germline CDR1 and CDR2: SGDLS and YYNGEE. Trimming stripped 3 bases from V and 6 bases from J, with 22 bases between. This CDR3 has 16 amino acids. CDR3 in amino acids: CASSATSNLGWIEQYF. The CDR3 DNA sequence: TGTGCCAGCAGCGCCACCTCAAACTTAGGCTGGATCGAGCAGTACTTC.

This chain uses TRBV10-3 with TRBJ2-3; D unclear. This CDR3 is 11 amino acids long. CDR1 and CDR2 from the germline V gene are ENHRY and SYGVKD. V was shortened by 8 bases and J by 4 bases, with 7 bases between the two germline ends. The CDR3 region is CAIPSPDTQYF. The CDR3 DNA is TGTGCCATCCCTTCGCCAGATACGCAGTATTTT.

The chain joins TRBV11-3 to TRBJ2-5, with D perhaps TRBD1 (6 bases). The CDR3 totals 15 residues. V lost 3 bases and J 4 bases, leaving 15 bases between the germline ends. Germline V gene data show CDR1 as SGHNT and CDR2 as YENEEA. Here the CDR3 reads CASSFWTEKGETQYF. CDR3 coding DNA: TGTGCCAGCAGCTTCTGGACAGAGAAGGGAGAGACCCAGTACTTC.

The chain combines TRBV14 with TRBJ2-3, with TRBD2 matching over 8 bases. CDR3 length equals 15 residues. CDR1 and CDR2 from the germline V gene are SGHDN and FVKESK. V was pared by 0 bases and J by 3 bases, with 2 bases of the junction left unmatched. The CDR3 loop is CASSQETGGTDTQYF. The CDR3 nucleotides read TGTGCCAGCAGCCAAGAAACGGGAGGGACAGATACGCAGTATTTT. Full variable domain (missing parts from reference TRBV14 and TRBJ2-3): EAGVTQFPSHSVIEKGQTVTLRCDPISGHDNLYWYRRVMGKEIKFLLHFVKESKQDESGMPNNRFLAERTGGTYSTLKVQPAELEDSGVYFCASSQETGGTDTQYFGPGTRLTVL.